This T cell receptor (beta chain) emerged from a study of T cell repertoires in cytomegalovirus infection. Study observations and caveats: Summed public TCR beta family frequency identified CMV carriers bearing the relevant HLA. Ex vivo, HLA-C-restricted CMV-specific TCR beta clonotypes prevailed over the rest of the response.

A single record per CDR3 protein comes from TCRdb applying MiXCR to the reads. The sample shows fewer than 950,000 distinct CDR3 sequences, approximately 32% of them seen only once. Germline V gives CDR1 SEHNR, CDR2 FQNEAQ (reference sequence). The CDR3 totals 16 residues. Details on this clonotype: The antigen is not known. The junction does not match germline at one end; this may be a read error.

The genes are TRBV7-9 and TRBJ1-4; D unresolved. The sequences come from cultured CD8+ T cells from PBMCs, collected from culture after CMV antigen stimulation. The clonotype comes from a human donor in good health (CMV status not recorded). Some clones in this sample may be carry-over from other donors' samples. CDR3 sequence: CVSSSPDMVENEKLFF. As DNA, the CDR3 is TGTGTCAGCAGCTCCCCCGACATGGTGGAGAATGAAAAACTGTTTTTT.